A selection of T cell receptor beta chains follows, all from one sample in a study of blood T cell repertoires in COVID-19. Only in-frame clones appear in the TCRdb table, and some are missing; sequencing was by immunoSEQ multiplex PCR. The data hold roughly 100,000 clones, with 70% to 90% observed a single time. Specimen: peripheral blood. The receptors here all came from an older woman with acute or convalescent COVID-19. CDR3s include the opening cysteine and the closing phenylalanine or tryptophan. The D gene is left open where the match is weak. Where a row states a size, it is once, few, many or the class of an expanded clone; other rows omit it.

D: TRBD1; J: TRBJ2-7; V: TRBV28; size: .; CDR3: CASSELGQGDEQYF; DNA: TGTGCCAGCAGCGAACTGGGACAGGGAGACGAGCAGTACTTC
D: .; J: TRBJ1-5; V: TRBV3-1/TRBV3-2; size: .; CDR3: CASSIDGGGNQPQHF; DNA: TGTGCCAGCAGCATCGACGGAGGAGGCAATCAGCCCCAGCATTTT
D: .; J: TRBJ1-2; V: TRBV7-8; size: .; CDR3: CASSLGGQGDGYTF; DNA: TGTGCCAGCAGCTTGGGAGGGCAGGGAGATGGCTACACCTTC
D: TRBD1; J: TRBJ1-1; V: TRBV9; size: .; CDR3: CASSVETVAQGAGTEAFF; DNA: TGTGCCAGCAGCGTCGAAACGGTCGCACAGGGGGCTGGCACTGAAGCTTTCTTT
D: TRBD1; J: TRBJ1-3; V: TRBV28; size: .; CDR3: CASSLPRGLPGNTIYF; DNA: TGTGCCAGCAGTTTGCCCAGGGGGCTCCCTGGAAACACCATATATTTT
D: TRBD1; J: TRBJ1-6; V: TRBV6-5; size: few; CDR3: CASSYTRDRANSPLHF; DNA: TGTGCCAGCAGTTACACCCGCGACAGGGCCAATTCACCCCTCCACTTT
D: .; J: TRBJ1-1; V: TRBV5-6; size: .; CDR3: CASSLGPIPGNTEAFF; DNA: TGTGCCAGCAGCCTGGGACCCATACCGGGGAACACTGAAGCTTTCTTT
D: .; J: TRBJ1-1; V: TRBV12-5; size: .; CDR3: CASGLGQGLNTEAFF; DNA: TGTGCTAGTGGTTTGGGGCAGGGCCTGAACACTGAAGCTTTCTTT
D: TRBD1; J: TRBJ1-2; V: TRBV19; size: once; CDR3: CASRPGTGNGYTF; DNA: TGTGCCAGTAGACCTGGGACAGGGAATGGCTACACCTTC
D: .; J: TRBJ1-1; V: TRBV6-2/TRBV6-3; size: .; CDR3: CASSYGGTEAFF; DNA: TGTGCCAGCAGTTACGGGGGGACTGAAGCTTTCTTT
D: .; J: TRBJ1-2; V: TRBV29-1; size: .; CDR3: CSVEVAASSGYTF; DNA: TGCAGCGTTGAAGTCGCGGCTAGCAGCGGCTACACCTTC